The next 21 T cell receptor beta chains were all read from a single sample in a study of T cell responses to AZD1222 COVID-19 vaccine. Profiling relied on immunoSEQ multiplex PCR, and the TCRdb table lists in-frame clones only, not all of them. The sample consists of approximately 90,000 clones, approximately 88% of them appearing once. The material was peripheral blood, obtained on day 0 of AZD1222 vaccination. The receptors stem from an adult in good health.

V is TRBV29-1 and J is TRBJ2-3, with TRBD2 matching over 13 bases. Germline-derived CDR1 and CDR2 are SQVTM and ANQGSEA. Trimming removed 5 bases from V and 3 bases from J; junction bases left unmatched: 5. CDR3 size: 15 residues. The CDR3 here is CSVPLAGGTTDTQYF. The DNA of the CDR3 is TGCAGCGTTCCACTAGCGGGAGGGACGACAGATACGCAGTATTTT.

The gene calls are TRBV7-2 and TRBJ1-5, with D uncertain. CDR3 length: 16 amino acids. CDR1 and CDR2 (germline): SGHTA, FQGNSA. The V end lost 2 bases, the J end lost 8 bases, and 19 bases lay between the germline ends. Here the CDR3 reads CASSLLGYRLAEPQHF. CDR3 coding DNA: TGTGCCAGCAGCTTATTGGGATATCGATTAGCTGAGCCCCAGCATTTT.

This clone was detected once. The V gene is TRBV7-6, the J gene TRBJ1-2, with 9 bases lining up with TRBD1. The CDR3 covers 15 residues. V lost 5 bases, J lost 8 bases, and 12 bases stayed unmatched. Germline V CDR1 and CDR2: SGHVS, FNYEAQ. CDR3 loop: CASSPGQGLVVGYTF. The CDR3 DNA is TGTGCCAGCAGCCCCGGACAGGGGCTAGTCGTGGGCTACACCTTC.

The chain is built from TRBV27 and TRBJ2-1; 12 bases fit TRBD1. With V trimmed by 0 bases and J by 6 bases, 3 bases remained unmatched. Germline V gives CDR1 MNHEY, CDR2 SMNVEV (reference sequence). CDR3 size: 16 residues. The CDR3, as DNA: TGTGCCAGCAGTTTATCGGGGACAGGGGGCTTCAATGAGCAGTTCTTC. Its translation: CASSLSGTGGFNEQFF.

In DNA, the CDR3 is TGTGCCAGCACCTGGACAGGAGGCAATCAGCCCCAGCATTTT. Amino acid sequence: CASTWTGGNQPQHF. J is TRBJ1-5 and V is TRBV6-5, with 7 bases aligning to TRBD1. Germline assignment: CDR1 MNHEY and CDR2 SVGAGI. The CDR3 consists of 14 residues. Unmatched junction bases numbered 5, after V lost 7 bases and J lost 2 bases.

This clone has more than one count but fewer than ten. V and J are TRBV21-1 and TRBJ2-1; the D call of TRBD2 is as the table states it, not checked on the DNA. TRBV21-1 constitutes a pseudogene. The CDR3 spans 19 residues. The CDR3 loop reads CASSKGTRTSGRGYNEQFF. The CDR3 nucleotides are TGTGCCAGCAGCAAAGGAACCAGGACTAGCGGGAGGGGCTACAATGAGCAGTTCTTC.

The V and J genes are TRBV9 and TRBJ2-7, with D perhaps TRBD1 (6 bases). V lost 1 base and J 3 bases, leaving 11 bases between the germline ends. The CDR3 runs 14 residues. Germline values: CDR1 SGDLS, CDR2 YYNGEE. The CDR3 protein is CASSVQQGDYEQYF. CDR3 sequence (DNA): TGTGCCAGCAGCGTACAACAGGGAGACTACGAGCAGTACTTC. The full variable domain, in which reference TRBV9 and TRBJ2-7 provide the parts outside the CDR3, is DSGVTQTPKHLITATGQRVTLRCSPRSGDLSVYWYQQSLDQGLQFLIQYYNGEERAKGNILERFSAQQFPDLHSELNLSSLELGDSALYFCASSVQQGDYEQYFGPGTRLTVT.

The chain carries TRBV24-1 and TRBJ2-2; D is uncertain. Germline-derived CDR1 and CDR2 are KGHDR and SFDVKD. V shed 1 base and J shed 0 bases, with 8 bases lying between them. This CDR3 is 16 amino acids long. The chain's CDR3 is CATSDFSAPNTGELFF. The CDR3 DNA follows: TGTGCCACCAGTGATTTTTCGGCCCCGAACACCGGGGAGCTGTTTTTT.

A few counts support this clone. The CDR3 nucleotides are TGTGCCAGCAGCTTGGGTTCGCGCTCCTACGAGCAGTACTTC. Its translation: CASSLGSRSYEQYF. This chain joins TRBV5-5 and TRBJ2-7; D not certain. Germline values: CDR1 SGHKS, CDR2 YYEKEE (reference sequence). There are 14 residues in the CDR3. Trimming took off 0 bases at V and 0 bases at J, with 7 bases between the two ends.

The chain carries TRBV12-3 or TRBV12-4 and TRBJ1-1; unclear D gene. V lost 2 bases to trimming and J lost 4 bases, with 8 bases between them. This CDR3 region has 13 residues. CDR3 sequence: CASSLFPPTEAFF. CDR3 nucleotide sequence: TGTGCCAGCAGTTTATTCCCACCCACTGAAGCTTTCTTT.

V usage is TRBV5-5 and J usage is TRBJ2-7, with D possibly matching TRBD2 (6 bases). CDR3 length equals 17 residues. Trimming removed 0 bases from V and 2 bases from J, with 18 bases in between. From germline, CDR1 is SGHKS and CDR2 YYEKEE (reference sequence). CDR3 in amino acids: CASSLARRGSGPYEQYF. CDR3 sequence (DNA): TGTGCCAGCAGCTTGGCCCGCCGGGGGAGCGGCCCCTACGAGCAGTACTTC.

This chain links TRBV9 with TRBJ1-2; D is undetermined. The CDR3 contains 15 residues. V shed 0 bases and J shed 4 bases, with 13 bases lying between them. Germline V gene lookup returns CDR1 SGDLS and CDR2 YYNGEE. The CDR3 sequence: CASSVEPGRSYGYTF. The DNA of the CDR3 is TGTGCCAGCAGCGTAGAACCGGGCAGAAGCTATGGCTACACCTTC.

The chain is built from TRBV7-9 and TRBJ2-3, with 14 bases that match TRBD2. J gave up 4 bases and V 2 bases, and 2 bases lay outside the gene matches. The CDR3 contains 16 residues. Germline CDR1 SEHNR, CDR2 FQNEAQ (reference sequence). The CDR3 DNA reads TGTGCCAGCAGCTTATCGGGACTAGCGGGAGCAGATACGCAGTATTTT. This encodes CASSLSGLAGADTQYF. Supplemented by reference TRBV7-9 and TRBJ2-3, the full variable domain reads DTGVSQNPRHKITKRGQNVTFRCDPISEHNRLYWYRQTLGQGPEFLTYFQNEAQLEKSRLLSDRFSAERPKGSFSTLEIQRTEQGDSAMYLCASSLSGLAGADTQYFGPGTRLTVL.

V and J are TRBV28 and TRBJ2-7; weak D call: TRBD1 (6 bases). The V end was cut by 11 bases, the J end by 6 bases, with 23 bases between. From germline, CDR1 is MDHEN and CDR2 SYDVKM. The CDR3 loop spans 14 amino acids. DNA of the CDR3: TGTGCCTCAACGCTCGGACAGTCAGCCTTCGAGCAGTACTTC. This codes for CASTLGQSAFEQYF.

V is TRBV14 and J is TRBJ2-7; D gene uncertain. The CDR3 has 16 residues. Germline lookup yields CDR1 SGHDN and CDR2 FVKESK. V gave up 3 bases and J gave up 5 bases, with 20 bases separating them. The CDR3 is CASSHWNTRVDNEQYF. The CDR3 DNA reads TGTGCCAGCAGCCATTGGAATACGAGAGTTGACAACGAGCAGTACTTC. Complete variable domain (other parts from reference TRBV14 and TRBJ2-7): EAGVTQFPSHSVIEKGQTVTLRCDPISGHDNLYWYRRVMGKEIKFLLHFVKESKQDESGMPNNRFLAERTGGTYSTLKVQPAELEDSGVYFCASSHWNTRVDNEQYFGPGTRLTVT.

The CDR3 DNA is TGTGCCAGCAAGACGGGACAGGGTAATCAGCCCCAGCATTTT. Its protein product is CASKTGQGNQPQHF. V gene TRBV27 combines with J gene TRBJ1-5; 9 bases align to TRBD1. The CDR3 extends over 14 amino acids. Germline CDR1 and CDR2: MNHEY and SMNVEV (reference sequence). V was clipped by 7 bases and J by 4 bases; unmatched bases: 5.

The V call is TRBV6-5, the J call TRBJ1-2, with D possibly matching TRBD1 (6 bases). The CDR3 is 15 residues long. Germline V lookup: CDR1 MNHEY, CDR2 SVGAGI. The germline V and J ends were trimmed by 2 bases and 8 bases, with 18 bases remaining between them. This CDR3 reads CASSYTQQGRGGYTF. DNA for the CDR3: TGTGCCAGCAGTTACACCCAACAGGGTAGGGGAGGCTACACCTTC.

The chain couples TRBV23-1 to TRBJ2-5; the match to TRBD2 covers 8 bases. TRBV23-1 is an open reading frame, and its role is uncertain. This CDR3 region has 16 residues. With V trimmed by 1 base and J by 5 bases, 9 bases remained unmatched. CDR3 nucleotide sequence: TGCGCCAGCAGTCAATTGTCAGCGGGAGAGGGGGAGACCCAGTACTTC. This codes for CASSQLSAGEGETQYF.

The DNA for the CDR3 is TGTGCCAGCAGCCCTTCCGATATTACTGGAAACACCATATATTTT. Its protein is CASSPSDITGNTIYF. This chain connects TRBV3-1 (or the pseudogene TRBV3-2) to TRBJ1-3; D not certain. The CDR3 length is 15 residues. Germline loops: CDR1 LGHDT, CDR2 YNNKEL (reference sequence). V lost 4 bases, J lost 2 bases, and 12 bases lay in between.

V and J are TRBV27 and TRBJ1-1, with D possibly being TRBD1 (6 bases). Germline lookup yields CDR1 MNHEY and CDR2 SMNVEV (reference sequence). Trimming removed 5 bases at V and 4 bases at J, with 17 bases between. The CDR3 loop spans 15 amino acids. DNA of the CDR3: TGTGCCAGCAGTCTCATCCAGGGGTTATCCACTGAAGCTTTCTTT. Residues: CASSLIQGLSTEAFF.

The genes are TRBV27 and TRBJ1-5; 8 bases agree with TRBD1. Germline V CDR1 and CDR2: MNHEY, SMNVEV (reference sequence). The V segment lost 6 bases and the J segment 6 bases; nucleotides outside the gene matches: 7. The CDR3 loop spans 14 amino acids. This chain's CDR3 is CASRQGAFGQPQHF. The CDR3 DNA follows: TGTGCCAGCAGGCAGGGGGCGTTCGGTCAGCCCCAGCATTTT.